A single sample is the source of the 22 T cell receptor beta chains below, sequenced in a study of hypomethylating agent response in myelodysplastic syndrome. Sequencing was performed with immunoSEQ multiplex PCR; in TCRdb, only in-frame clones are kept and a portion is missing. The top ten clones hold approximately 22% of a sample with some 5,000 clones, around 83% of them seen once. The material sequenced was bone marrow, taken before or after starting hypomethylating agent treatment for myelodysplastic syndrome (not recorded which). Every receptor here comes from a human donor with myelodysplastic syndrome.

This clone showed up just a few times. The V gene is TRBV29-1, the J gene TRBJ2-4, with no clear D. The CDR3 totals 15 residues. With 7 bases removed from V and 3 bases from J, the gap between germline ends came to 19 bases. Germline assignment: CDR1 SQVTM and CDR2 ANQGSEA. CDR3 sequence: CSAPVRSDGKNIQYF. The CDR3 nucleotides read TGCAGCGCCCCCGTGAGATCGGACGGCAAAAACATTCAGTACTTC. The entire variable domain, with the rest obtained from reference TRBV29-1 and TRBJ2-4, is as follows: SAVISQKPSRDICQRGTSLTIQCQVDSQVTMMFWYRQQPGQSLTLIATANQGSEATYESGFVIDKFPISRPNLTFSTLTVSNMSPEDSSIYLCSAPVRSDGKNIQYFGAGTRLSVL.

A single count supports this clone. CDR3 amino acids: CASSSLHRTGSGEQFF. CDR3 sequence (DNA): TGTGCCAGCAGTTCCCTCCACCGGACAGGGAGCGGTGAGCAGTTCTTC. The chain is built from TRBV6-5 and TRBJ2-1; 8 bases agree with TRBD1. The CDR3 is 16 residues long. The V and J ends lost 4 bases and 9 bases, in that order; junction bases with no gene match: 14. In germline, CDR1 is MNHEY, CDR2 SVGAGI.

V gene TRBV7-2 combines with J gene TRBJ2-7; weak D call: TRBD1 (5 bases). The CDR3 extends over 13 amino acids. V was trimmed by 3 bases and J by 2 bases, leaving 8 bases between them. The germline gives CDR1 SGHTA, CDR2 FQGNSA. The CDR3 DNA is TGTGCCAGCAGCTTTACGACAGCCTACGAGCAGTACTTC. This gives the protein CASSFTTAYEQYF. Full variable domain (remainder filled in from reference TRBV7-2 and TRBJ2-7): GAGVSQSPSNKVTEKGKDVELRCDPISGHTALYWYRQSLGQGLEFLIYFQGNSAPDKSGLPSDRFSAERTGGSVSTLTIQRTQQEDSAVYLCASSFTTAYEQYFGPGTRLTVT.

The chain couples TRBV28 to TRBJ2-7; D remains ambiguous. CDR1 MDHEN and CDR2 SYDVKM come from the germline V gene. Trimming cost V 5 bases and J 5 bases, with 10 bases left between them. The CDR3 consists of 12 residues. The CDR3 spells CASSLRRDEQYF. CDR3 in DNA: TGTGCCAGCAGTCTCCGTCGCGACGAGCAGTACTTC.

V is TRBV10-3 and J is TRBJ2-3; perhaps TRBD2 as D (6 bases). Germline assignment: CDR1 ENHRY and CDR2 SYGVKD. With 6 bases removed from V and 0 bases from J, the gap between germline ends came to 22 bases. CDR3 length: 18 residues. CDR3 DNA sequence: TGTGCCATCAGGGTCCCGGGACTCCCATCCATTAGCACAGATACGCAGTATTTT. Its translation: CAIRVPGLPSISTDTQYF.

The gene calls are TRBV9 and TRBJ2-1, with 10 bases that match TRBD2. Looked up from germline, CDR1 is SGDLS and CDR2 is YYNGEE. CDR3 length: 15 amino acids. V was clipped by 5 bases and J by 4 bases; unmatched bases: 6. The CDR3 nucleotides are TGTGCCAGCAGTCTACTAGCGGGAAAATACAATGAGCAGTTCTTC. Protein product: CASSLLAGKYNEQFF.

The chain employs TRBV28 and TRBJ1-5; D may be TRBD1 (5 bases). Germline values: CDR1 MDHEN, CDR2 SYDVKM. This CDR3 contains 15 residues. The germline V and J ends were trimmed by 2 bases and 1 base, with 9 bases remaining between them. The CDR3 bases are TGTGCCAGCAGTTTAGGGGGGTTCAGCAATCAGCCCCAGCATTTT. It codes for CASSLGGFSNQPQHF.

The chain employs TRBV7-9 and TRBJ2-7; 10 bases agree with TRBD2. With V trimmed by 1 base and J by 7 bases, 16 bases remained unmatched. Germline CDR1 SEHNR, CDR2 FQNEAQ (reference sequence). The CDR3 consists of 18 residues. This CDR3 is CASSLGRTSGTQGWEQYF. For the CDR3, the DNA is TGTGCCAGCAGCTTAGGTCGGACTAGCGGCACCCAGGGGTGGGAGCAGTACTTC. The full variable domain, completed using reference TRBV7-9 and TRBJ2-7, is DTGVSQNPRHKITKRGQNVTFRCDPISEHNRLYWYRQTLGQGPEFLTYFQNEAQLEKSRLLSDRFSAERPKGSFSTLEIQRTEQGDSAMYLCASSLGRTSGTQGWEQYFGPGTRLTVT.

The chain's CDR3 is CASSFQLAGTDTQYF. The CDR3 coding sequence is TGTGCCAGCAGCTTTCAGCTAGCGGGAACAGATACGCAGTATTTT. J is TRBJ2-3 and V is TRBV7-9; 9 positions match TRBD2. The CDR3 loop spans 15 amino acids. Germline loops: CDR1 SEHNR, CDR2 FQNEAQ (reference sequence). Germline trimming cut 3 bases from V and 3 bases from J; bases unmatched to any gene: 4.

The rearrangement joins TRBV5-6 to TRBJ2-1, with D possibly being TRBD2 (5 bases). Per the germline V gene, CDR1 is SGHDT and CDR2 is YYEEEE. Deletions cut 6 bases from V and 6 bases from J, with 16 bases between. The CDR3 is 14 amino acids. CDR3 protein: CASTLSALFNEQFF. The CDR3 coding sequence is TGTGCCAGCACGCTTAGCGCGCTCTTCAATGAGCAGTTCTTC.

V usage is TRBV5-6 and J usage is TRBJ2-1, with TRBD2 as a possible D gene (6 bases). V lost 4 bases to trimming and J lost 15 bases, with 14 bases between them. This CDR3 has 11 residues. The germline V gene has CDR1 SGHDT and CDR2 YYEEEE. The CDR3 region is CASSPGLGAFF. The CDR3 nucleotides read TGTGCCAGCAGCCCGGGACTCGGGGCGTTCTTC.

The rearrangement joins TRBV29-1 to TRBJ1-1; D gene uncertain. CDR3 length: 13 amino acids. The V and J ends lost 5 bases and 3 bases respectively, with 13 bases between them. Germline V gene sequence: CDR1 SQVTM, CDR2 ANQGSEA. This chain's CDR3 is CSVSVFGDTEAFF. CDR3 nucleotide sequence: TGCAGCGTTTCGGTTTTTGGGGACACTGAAGCTTTCTTT.

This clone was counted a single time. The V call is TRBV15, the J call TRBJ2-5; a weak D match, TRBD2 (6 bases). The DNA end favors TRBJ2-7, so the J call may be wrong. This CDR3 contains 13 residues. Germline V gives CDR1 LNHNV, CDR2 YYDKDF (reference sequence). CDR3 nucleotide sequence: TGTGCCACCAGCCCGGGAGAGGGCTACGAGCAGTACTTC. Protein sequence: CATSPGEGYEQYF.

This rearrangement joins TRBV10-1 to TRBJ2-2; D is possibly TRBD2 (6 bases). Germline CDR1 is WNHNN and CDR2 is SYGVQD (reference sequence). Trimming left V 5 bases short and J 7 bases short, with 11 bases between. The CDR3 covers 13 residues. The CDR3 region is CASSWDSGGELFF. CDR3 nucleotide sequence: TGCGCCAGCAGTTGGGACTCGGGCGGGGAGCTGTTTTTT.

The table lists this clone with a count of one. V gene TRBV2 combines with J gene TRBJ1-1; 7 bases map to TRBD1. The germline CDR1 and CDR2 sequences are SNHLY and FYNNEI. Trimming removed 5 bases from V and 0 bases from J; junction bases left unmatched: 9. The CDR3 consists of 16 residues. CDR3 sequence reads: CASSPQGHRMNTEAFF. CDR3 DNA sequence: TGTGCCAGCAGTCCACAGGGGCACCGAATGAACACTGAAGCTTTCTTT. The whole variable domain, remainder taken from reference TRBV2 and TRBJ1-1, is EPEVTQTPSHQVTQMGQEVILRCVPISNHLYFYWYRQILGQKVEFLVSFYNNEISEKSEIFDDQFSVERPDGSNFTLKIRSTKLEDSAMYFCASSPQGHRMNTEAFFGQGTRLTVV.

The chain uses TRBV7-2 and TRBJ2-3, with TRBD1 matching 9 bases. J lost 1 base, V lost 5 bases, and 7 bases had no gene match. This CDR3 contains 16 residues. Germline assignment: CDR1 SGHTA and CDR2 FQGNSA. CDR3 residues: CASSPLGDRGTDTQYF. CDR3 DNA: TGTGCCAGCAGCCCCCTCGGGGACAGGGGCACAGATACGCAGTATTTT.

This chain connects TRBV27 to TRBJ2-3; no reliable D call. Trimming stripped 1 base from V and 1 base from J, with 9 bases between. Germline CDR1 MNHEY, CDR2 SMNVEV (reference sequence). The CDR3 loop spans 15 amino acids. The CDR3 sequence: CASSLLRSRTDTQYF. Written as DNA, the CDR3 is TGTGCCAGCAGTTTATTGCGGAGTCGCACAGATACGCAGTATTTT.

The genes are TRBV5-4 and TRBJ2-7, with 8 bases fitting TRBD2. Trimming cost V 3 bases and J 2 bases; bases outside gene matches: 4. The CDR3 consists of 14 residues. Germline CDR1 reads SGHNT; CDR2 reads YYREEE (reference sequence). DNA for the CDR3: TGTGCCAGCAGCTCCCCGGGACTAGCCTACGAGCAGTACTTC. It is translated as CASSSPGLAYEQYF.

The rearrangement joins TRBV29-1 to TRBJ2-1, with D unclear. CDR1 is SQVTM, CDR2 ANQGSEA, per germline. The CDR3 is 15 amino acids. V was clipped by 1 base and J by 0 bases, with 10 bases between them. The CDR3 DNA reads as TGCAGCGTTGAAGGCGACTTGAGCTCCTACAATGAGCAGTTCTTC. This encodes CSVEGDLSSYNEQFF.

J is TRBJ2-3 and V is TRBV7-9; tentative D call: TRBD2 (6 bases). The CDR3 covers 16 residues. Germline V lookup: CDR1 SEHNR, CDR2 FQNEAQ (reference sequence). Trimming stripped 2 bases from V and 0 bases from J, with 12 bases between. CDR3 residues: CASSLLVGLSTDTQYF. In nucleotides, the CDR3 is TGTGCCAGCAGCTTATTAGTGGGACTTAGCACAGATACGCAGTATTTT.

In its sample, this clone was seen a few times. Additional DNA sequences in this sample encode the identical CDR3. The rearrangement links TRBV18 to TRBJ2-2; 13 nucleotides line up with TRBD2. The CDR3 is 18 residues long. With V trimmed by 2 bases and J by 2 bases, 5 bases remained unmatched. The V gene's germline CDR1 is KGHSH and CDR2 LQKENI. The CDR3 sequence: CASSPLGLAGPNTGELFF. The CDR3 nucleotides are TGTGCCAGCTCACCATTGGGACTAGCGGGACCCAACACCGGGGAGCTGTTTTTT.

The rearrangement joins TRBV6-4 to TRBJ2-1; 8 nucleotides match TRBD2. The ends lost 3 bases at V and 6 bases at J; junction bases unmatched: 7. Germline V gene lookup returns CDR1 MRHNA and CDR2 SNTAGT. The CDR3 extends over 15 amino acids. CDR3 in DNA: TGTGCCAGCAGTGAGCGGGGGGAAGCGACCAATGAGCAGTTCTTC. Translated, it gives CASSERGEATNEQFF.